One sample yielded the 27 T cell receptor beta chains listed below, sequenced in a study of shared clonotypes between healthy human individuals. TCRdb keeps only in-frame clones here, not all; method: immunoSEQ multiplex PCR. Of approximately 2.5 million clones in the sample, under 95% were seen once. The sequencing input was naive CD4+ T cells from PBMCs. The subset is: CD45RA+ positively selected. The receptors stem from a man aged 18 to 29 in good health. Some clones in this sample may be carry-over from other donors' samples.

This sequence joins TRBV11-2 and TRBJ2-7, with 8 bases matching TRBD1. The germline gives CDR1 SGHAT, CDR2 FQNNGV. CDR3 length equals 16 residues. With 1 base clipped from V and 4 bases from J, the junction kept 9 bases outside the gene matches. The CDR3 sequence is CASSLGQGAGFYEQYF. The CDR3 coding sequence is TGTGCCAGCAGCTTAGGTCAGGGGGCAGGGTTTTACGAGCAGTACTTC.

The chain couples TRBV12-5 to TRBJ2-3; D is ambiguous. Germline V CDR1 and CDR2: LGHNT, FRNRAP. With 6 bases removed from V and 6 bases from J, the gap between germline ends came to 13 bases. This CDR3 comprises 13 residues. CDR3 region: CASGIRLGDTQYF. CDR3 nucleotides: TGTGCTAGTGGGATCCGGCTAGGGGATACGCAGTATTTT.

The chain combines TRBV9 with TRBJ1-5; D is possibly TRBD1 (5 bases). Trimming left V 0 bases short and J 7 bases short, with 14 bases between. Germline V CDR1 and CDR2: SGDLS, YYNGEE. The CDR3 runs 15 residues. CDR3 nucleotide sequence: TGTGCCAGCAGCGTAGAGCCCGGGACGGAGCAGCCCCAGCATTTT. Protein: CASSVEPGTEQPQHF.

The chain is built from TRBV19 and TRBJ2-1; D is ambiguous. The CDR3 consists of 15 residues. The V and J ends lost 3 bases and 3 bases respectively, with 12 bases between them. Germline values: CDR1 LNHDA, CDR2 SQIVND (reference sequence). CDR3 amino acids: CASSIFLGRYNEQFF. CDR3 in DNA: TGTGCCAGTAGTATTTTCTTGGGCCGCTACAATGAGCAGTTCTTC.

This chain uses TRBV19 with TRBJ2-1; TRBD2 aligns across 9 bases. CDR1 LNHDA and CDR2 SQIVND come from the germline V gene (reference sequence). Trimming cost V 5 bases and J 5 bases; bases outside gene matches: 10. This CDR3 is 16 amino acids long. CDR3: CASSLASGDRHNEQFF. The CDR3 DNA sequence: TGTGCCAGTAGTCTCGCTAGCGGGGACCGCCACAATGAGCAGTTCTTC. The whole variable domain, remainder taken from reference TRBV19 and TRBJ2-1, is DGGITQSPKYLFRKEGQNVTLSCEQNLNHDAMYWYRQDPGQGLRLIYYSQIVNDFQKGDIAEGYSVSREKKESFPLTVTSAQKNPTAFYLCASSLASGDRHNEQFFGPGTRLTVL.

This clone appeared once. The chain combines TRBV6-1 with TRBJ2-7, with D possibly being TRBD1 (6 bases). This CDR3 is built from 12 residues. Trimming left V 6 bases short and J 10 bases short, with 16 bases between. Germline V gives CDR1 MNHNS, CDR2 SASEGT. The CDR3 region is CASRLTTGFQYF. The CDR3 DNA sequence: TGTGCCAGCAGGTTAACAACAGGGTTCCAGTACTTC.

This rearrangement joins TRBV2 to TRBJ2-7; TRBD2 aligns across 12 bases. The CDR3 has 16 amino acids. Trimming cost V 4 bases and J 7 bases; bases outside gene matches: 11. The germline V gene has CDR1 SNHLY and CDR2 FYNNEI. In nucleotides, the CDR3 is TGTGCCAGCAGTGTAAAGACTAGCGGGAGCTCCGGGGAGCAGTACTTC. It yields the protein CASSVKTSGSSGEQYF. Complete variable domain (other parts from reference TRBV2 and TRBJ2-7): EPEVTQTPSHQVTQMGQEVILRCVPISNHLYFYWYRQILGQKVEFLVSFYNNEISEKSEIFDDQFSVERPDGSNFTLKIRSTKLEDSAMYFCASSVKTSGSSGEQYFGPGTRLTVT.

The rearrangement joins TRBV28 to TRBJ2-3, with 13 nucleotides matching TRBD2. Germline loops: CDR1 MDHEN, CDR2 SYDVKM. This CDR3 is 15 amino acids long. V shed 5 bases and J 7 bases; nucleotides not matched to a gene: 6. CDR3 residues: CASSLPGLAGYTQYF. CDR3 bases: TGTGCCAGCAGTCTCCCGGGACTAGCGGGGTATACGCAGTATTTT.

CDR3 sequence (DNA): TGTGCCAGCAGTTACAAAAGGACCGCCTTTATGGGGCTGTTTTTT. This sequence encodes CASSYKRTAFMGLFF. The gene calls are TRBV27 and TRBJ2-2; no reliable D call. CDR3 length: 15 amino acids. V shed 4 bases and J shed 13 bases, with 22 bases lying between them. Germline CDR1 and CDR2: MNHEY and SMNVEV (reference sequence).

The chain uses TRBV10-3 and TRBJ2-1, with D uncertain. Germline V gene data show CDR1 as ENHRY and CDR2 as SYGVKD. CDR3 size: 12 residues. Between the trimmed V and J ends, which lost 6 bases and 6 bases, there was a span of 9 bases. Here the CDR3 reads CAISRAPNEQFF. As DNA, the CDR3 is TGTGCCATCAGCAGAGCCCCCAATGAGCAGTTCTTC.

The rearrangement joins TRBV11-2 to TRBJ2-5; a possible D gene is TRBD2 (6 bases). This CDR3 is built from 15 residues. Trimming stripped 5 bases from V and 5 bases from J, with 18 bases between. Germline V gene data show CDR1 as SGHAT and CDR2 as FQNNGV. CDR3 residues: CASSPSGPGVETQYF. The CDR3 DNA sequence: TGTGCCAGCAGCCCGAGTGGCCCGGGGGTGGAGACCCAGTACTTC.

CDR3 DNA sequence: TGTGCCAGCAGTCCCAATTGGGGCCTCCAGCCCCAGCATTTT. Translating it yields CASSPNWGLQPQHF. The chain links TRBV27 to TRBJ1-5; tentative D call: TRBD1 (5 bases). CDR1 and CDR2 from the germline V gene are MNHEY and SMNVEV (reference sequence). Trimming removed 5 bases at V and 7 bases at J, with 15 bases between. This CDR3 has 14 amino acids.

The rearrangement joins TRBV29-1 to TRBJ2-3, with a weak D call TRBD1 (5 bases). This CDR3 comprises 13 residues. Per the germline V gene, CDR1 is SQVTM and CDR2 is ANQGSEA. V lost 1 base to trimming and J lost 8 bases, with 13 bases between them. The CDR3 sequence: CSVEGGRAGTQYF. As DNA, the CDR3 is TGCAGCGTTGAAGGGGGCCGGGCAGGTACGCAGTATTTT.

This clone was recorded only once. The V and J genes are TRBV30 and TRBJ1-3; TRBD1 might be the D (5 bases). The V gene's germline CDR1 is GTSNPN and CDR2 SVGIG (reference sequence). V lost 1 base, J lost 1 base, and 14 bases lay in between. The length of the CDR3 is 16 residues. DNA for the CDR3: TGTGCCTGGAGTGGGGCAGGGACTGGGTCTGGAAACACCATATATTTT. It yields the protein CAWSGAGTGSGNTIYF.

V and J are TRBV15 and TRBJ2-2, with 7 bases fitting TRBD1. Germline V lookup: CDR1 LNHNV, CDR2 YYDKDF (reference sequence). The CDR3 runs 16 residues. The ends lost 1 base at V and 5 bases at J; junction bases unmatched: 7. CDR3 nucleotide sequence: TGTGCCACCAGCAGAGGAGGGACAGACAAGACCGGGGAGCTGTTTTTT. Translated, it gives CATSRGGTDKTGELFF.

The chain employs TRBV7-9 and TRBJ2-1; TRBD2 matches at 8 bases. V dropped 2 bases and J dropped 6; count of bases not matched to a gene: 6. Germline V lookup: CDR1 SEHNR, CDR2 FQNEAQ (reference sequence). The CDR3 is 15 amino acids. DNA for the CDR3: TGTGCCAGCAGCTTATTAGCGGGAAAAATCAATGAGCAGTTCTTC. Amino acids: CASSLLAGKINEQFF.

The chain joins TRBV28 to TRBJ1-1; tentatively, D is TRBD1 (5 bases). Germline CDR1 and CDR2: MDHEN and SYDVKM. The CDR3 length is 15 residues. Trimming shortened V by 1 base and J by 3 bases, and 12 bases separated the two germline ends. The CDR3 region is CASSLFPGRDTEAFF. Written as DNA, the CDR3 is TGTGCCAGCAGTTTATTCCCAGGGCGGGACACTGAAGCTTTCTTT. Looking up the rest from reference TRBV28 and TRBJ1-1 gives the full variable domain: DVKVTQSSRYLVKRTGEKVFLECVQDMDHENMFWYRQDPGLGLRLIYFSYDVKMKEKGDIPEGYSVSREKKERFSLILESASTNQTSMYLCASSLFPGRDTEAFFGQGTRLTVV.

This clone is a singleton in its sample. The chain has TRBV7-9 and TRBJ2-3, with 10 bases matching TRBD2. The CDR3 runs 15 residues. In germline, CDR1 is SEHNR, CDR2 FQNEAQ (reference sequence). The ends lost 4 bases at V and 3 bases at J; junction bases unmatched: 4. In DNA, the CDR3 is TGTGCCAGCAGCTCCACTAGCGGGATTACAGATACGCAGTATTTT. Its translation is CASSSTSGITDTQYF. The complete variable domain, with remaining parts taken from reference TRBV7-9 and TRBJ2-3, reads DTGVSQNPRHKITKRGQNVTFRCDPISEHNRLYWYRQTLGQGPEFLTYFQNEAQLEKSRLLSDRFSAERPKGSFSTLEIQRTEQGDSAMYLCASSSTSGITDTQYFGPGTRLTVL.

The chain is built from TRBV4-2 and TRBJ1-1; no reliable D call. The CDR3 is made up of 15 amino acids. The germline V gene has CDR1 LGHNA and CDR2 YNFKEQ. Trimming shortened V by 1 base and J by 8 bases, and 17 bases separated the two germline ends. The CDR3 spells CASSQATIGGQEAFF. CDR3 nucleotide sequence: TGTGCCAGCAGCCAAGCCACAATCGGCGGCCAGGAAGCTTTCTTT.

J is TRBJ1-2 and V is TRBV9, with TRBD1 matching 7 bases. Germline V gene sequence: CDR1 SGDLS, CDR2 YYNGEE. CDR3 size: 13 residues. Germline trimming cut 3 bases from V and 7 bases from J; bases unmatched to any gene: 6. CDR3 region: CASSGQGYRGYTF. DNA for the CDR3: TGTGCCAGCAGCGGACAGGGTTATCGTGGCTACACCTTC.

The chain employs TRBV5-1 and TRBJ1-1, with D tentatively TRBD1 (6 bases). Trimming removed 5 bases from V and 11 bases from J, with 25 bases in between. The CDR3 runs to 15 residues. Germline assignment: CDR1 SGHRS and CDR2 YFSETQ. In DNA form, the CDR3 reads TGCGCCAGCAGACCAAACGACAGGCCCACTAATGATGCTTTCTTT. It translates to CASRPNDRPTNDAFF.

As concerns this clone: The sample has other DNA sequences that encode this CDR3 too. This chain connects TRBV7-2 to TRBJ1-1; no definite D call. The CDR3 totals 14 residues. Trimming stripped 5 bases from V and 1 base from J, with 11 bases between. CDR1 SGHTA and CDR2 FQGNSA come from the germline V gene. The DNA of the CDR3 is TGTGCCAGCAGCCTTGGCACGGCGAACACTGAAGCTTTCTTT. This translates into CASSLGTANTEAFF.

The CDR3 region is CASSLGLRMKEGETQYF. In DNA form, the CDR3 reads TGCGCCAGCAGCTTGGGTCTGCGGATGAAAGAAGGGGAGACCCAGTACTTC. The chain employs TRBV5-1 and TRBJ2-5; D is unclear. Deletions cut 0 bases from V and 5 bases from J, with 20 bases between. This CDR3 contains 17 residues. CDR1 is SGHRS and CDR2 is YFSETQ in the germline V gene.

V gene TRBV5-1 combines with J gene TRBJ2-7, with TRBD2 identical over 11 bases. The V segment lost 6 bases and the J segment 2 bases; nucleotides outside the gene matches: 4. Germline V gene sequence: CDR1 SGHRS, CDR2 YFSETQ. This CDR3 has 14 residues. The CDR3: CASMTSGEPYEQYF. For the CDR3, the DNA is TGCGCCAGCATGACTAGCGGGGAACCCTACGAGCAGTACTTC.

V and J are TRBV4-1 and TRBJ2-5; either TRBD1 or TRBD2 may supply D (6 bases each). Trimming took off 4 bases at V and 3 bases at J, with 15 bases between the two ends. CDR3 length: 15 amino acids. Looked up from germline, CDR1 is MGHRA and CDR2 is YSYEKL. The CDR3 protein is CASSPVRRGEETQYF. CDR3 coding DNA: TGCGCCAGCAGCCCTGTTCGGAGGGGGGAAGAGACCCAGTACTTC.

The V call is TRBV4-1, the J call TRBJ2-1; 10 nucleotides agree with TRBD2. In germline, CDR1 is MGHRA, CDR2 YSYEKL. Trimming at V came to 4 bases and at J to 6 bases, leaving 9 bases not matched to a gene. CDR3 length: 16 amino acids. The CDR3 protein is CASSPHPSGRPNEQFF. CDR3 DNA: TGCGCCAGCAGCCCCCATCCTAGCGGGAGACCCAATGAGCAGTTCTTC.

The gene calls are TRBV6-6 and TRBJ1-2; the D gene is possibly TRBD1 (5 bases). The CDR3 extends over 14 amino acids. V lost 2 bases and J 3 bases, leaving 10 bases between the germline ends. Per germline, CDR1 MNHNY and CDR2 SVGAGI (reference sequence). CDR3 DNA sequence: TGTGCCAGCAGTTACGCCGGGACCGACTATGGCTACACCTTC. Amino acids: CASSYAGTDYGYTF.